This T cell receptor (beta chain) was identified in a study of T cells expressing NK-cell markers. About the research overall: The sequencing cohort of eight donors included seven HCMV-seropositive individuals and one seronegative individual.

Study-wide points: Six of the donors carried dominant NKG2C+ clonotypes that took up about 1.0-7.5% of their CD8+ T cells. Whether the expanded NKG2C+ T cell clones recognized HCMV remained unclear.

cDNA encoding TCR beta was synthesized via 5'RACE template switching incorporating UMIs. TCRdb reprocessed the 5' RACE reads and reports one entry per CDR3 protein, with no DNA. The sample totals about 300,000 distinct CDR3 sequences. As regards this clonotype: Its target is not known.

Sequencing used blood T cells: a sorted CD56 or NKG2C T cell subset, CD4+ or CD8+ T cells, or bulk PBMC T cells (not recorded which). This receptor was identified in a woman aged 18 to 75 in good health.

CDR3 loop: CASSFQGALGYTF. The V and J genes are TRBV12-3 or TRBV12-4 and TRBJ1-2; TCRdb designates TRBD1, a call that cannot be tested without DNA. This CDR3 has 13 amino acids.